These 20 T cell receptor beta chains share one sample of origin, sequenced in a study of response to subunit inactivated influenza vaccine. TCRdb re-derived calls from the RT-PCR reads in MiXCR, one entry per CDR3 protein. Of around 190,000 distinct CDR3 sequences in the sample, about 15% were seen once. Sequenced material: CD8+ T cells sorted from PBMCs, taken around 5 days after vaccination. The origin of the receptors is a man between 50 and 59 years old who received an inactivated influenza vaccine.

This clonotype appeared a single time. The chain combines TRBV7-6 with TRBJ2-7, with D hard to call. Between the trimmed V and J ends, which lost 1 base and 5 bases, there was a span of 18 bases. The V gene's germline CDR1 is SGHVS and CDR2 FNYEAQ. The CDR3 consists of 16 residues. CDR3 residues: CASSLGIVGQRHEQYF. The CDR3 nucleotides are TGTGCCAGCAGCTTAGGGATAGTAGGGCAGCGCCACGAGCAGTACTTC.

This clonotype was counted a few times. CDR3 residues: CASSLAPVENEQFF. The CDR3 coding sequence is TGTGCCAGCAGTTTAGCGCCAGTGGAAAATGAGCAGTTCTTC. The chain uses TRBV12-3 or TRBV12-4 and TRBJ2-1; D gene uncertain. The CDR3 sequence is 14 residues long. Trimming cost V 0 bases and J 7 bases, with 10 bases left between them.

In DNA, the CDR3 is TGCAGTGCCCCACGACTAGCGGGGGGCTTAGAGACCCAGTACTTC. This encodes CSAPRLAGGLETQYF. The chain joins TRBV20-1 to TRBJ2-5, with 13 bases identical to TRBD2. V was clipped by 6 bases and J by 4 bases; unmatched bases: 8. Germline lookup yields CDR1 DFQATT and CDR2 SNEGSKA (reference sequence). This CDR3 spans 15 amino acids.

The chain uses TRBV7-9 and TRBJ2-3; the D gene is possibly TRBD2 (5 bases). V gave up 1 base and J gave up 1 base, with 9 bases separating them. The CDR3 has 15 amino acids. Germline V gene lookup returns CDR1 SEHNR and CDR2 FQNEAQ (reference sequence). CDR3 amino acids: CASSLDRTGTDTQYF. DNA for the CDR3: TGTGCCAGCAGCTTAGATCGGACTGGCACAGATACGCAGTATTTT. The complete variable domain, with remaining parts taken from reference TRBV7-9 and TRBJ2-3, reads DTGVSQNPRHKITKRGQNVTFRCDPISEHNRLYWYRQTLGQGPEFLTYFQNEAQLEKSRLLSDRFSAERPKGSFSTLEIQRTEQGDSAMYLCASSLDRTGTDTQYFGPGTRLTVL.

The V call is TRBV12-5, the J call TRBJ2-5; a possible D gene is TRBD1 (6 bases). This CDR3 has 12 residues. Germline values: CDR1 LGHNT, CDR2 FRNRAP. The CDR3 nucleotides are TGTGCCTCAGGGGTTAGTCAAGAGACCCAGTACTTC. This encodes CASGVSQETQYF.

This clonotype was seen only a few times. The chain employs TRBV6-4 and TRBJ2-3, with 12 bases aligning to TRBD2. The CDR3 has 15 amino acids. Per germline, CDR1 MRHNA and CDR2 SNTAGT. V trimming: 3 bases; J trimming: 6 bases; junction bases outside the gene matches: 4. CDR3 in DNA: TGTGCCAGCAGTGAGAGTGGGACTAGCGGGGATACGCAGTATTTT. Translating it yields CASSESGTSGDTQYF.

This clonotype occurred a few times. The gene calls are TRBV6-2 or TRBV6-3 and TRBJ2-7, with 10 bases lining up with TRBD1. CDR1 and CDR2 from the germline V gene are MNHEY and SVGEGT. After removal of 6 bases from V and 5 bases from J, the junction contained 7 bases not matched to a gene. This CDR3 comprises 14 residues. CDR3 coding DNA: TGTGCCAGCAGGCCGGGACAGGGGTTCCACGAGCAGTACTTC. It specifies CASRPGQGFHEQYF.

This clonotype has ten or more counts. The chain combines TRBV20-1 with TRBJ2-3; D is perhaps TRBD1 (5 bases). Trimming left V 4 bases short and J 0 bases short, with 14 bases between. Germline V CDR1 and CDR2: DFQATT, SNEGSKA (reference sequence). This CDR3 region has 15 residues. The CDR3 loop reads CSANQGSVSTDTQYF. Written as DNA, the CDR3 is TGCAGTGCTAATCAGGGATCCGTTAGCACAGATACGCAGTATTTT.

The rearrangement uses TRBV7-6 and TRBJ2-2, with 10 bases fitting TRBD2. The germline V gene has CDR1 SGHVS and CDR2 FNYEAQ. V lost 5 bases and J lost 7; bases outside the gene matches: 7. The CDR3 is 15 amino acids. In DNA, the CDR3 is TGTGCCAGCAGCCAAGCGGGGGGGCCCCACGGGGAGCTGTTTTTT. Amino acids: CASSQAGGPHGELFF. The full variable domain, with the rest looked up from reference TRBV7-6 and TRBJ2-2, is GAGVSQSPRYKVTKRGQDVALRCDPISGHVSLYWYRQALGQGPEFLTYFNYEAQQDKSGLPNDRFSAERPEGSISTLTIQRTEQRDSAMYRCASSQAGGPHGELFFGEGSRLTVL.

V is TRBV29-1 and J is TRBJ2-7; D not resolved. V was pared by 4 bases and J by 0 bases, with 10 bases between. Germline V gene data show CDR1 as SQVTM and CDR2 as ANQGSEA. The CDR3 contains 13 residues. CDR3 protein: CSVVFRSSYEQYF. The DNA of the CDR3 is TGCAGCGTTGTGTTCAGGTCCTCCTACGAGCAGTACTTC.

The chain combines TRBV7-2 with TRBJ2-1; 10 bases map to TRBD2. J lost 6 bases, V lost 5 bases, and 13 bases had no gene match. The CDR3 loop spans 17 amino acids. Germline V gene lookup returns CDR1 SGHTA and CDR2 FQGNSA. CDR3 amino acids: CASSKSAGGPRVNEQFF. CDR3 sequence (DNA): TGTGCCAGCAGCAAATCAGCGGGGGGGCCTAGGGTCAATGAGCAGTTCTTC.

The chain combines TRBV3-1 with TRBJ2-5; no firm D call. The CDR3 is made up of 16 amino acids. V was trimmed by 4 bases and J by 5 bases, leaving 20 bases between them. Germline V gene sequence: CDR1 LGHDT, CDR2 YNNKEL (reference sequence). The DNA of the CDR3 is TGTGCCAGCAGCCCCTTGAAGACCTTTCACGGGGAGACCCAGTACTTC. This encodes CASSPLKTFHGETQYF.

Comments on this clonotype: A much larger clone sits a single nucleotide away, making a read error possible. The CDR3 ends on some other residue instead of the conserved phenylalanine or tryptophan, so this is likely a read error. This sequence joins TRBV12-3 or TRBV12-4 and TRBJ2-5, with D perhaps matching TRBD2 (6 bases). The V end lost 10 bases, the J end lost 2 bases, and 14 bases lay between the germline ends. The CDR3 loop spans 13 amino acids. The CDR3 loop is CATGGTLQETQYC. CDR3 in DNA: TGTGCCACCGGGGGTACTTTGCAAGAGACCCAGTACTGC.

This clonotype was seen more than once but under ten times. The CDR3 region has the DNA TGTGCTTGGGGGCAGGGCCAGACCCAGTACTTC. It encodes CAWGQGQTQYF. This chain joins TRBV30 and TRBJ2-5, with D possibly being TRBD1 (6 bases). Looked up from germline, CDR1 is GTSNPN and CDR2 is SVGIG (reference sequence). This CDR3 region has 11 residues.

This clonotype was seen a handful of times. Here the CDR3 reads CSAPMGGPTGELFF. The CDR3 coding sequence is TGCAGCGCCCCGATGGGAGGGCCGACCGGGGAGCTGTTTTTT. The chain recombines TRBV29-1 with TRBJ2-2, with TRBD2 matching over 7 bases. V dropped 7 bases and J dropped 5; count of bases not matched to a gene: 10. CDR3 length: 14 residues. Germline loops: CDR1 SQVTM, CDR2 ANQGSEA.

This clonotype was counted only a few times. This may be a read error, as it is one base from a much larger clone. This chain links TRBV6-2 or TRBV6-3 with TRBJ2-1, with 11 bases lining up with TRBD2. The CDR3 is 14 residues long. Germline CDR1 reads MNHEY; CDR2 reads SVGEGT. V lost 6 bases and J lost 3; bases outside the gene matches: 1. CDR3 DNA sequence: TGTGCCAGCAGCACTAGCGGGAGCTACAATGAGCAGTTCTTC. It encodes CASSTSGSYNEQFF.

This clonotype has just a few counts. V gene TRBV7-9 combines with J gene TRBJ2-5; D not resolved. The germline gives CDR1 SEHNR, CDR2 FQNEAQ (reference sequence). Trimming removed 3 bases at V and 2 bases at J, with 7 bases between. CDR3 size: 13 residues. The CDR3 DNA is TGTGCCAGCAGCTTGTCTATACAAGAGACCCAGTACTTC. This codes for CASSLSIQETQYF. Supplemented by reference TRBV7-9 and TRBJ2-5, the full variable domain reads DTGVSQNPRHKITKRGQNVTFRCDPISEHNRLYWYRQTLGQGPEFLTYFQNEAQLEKSRLLSDRFSAERPKGSFSTLEIQRTEQGDSAMYLCASSLSIQETQYFGPGTRLLVL.

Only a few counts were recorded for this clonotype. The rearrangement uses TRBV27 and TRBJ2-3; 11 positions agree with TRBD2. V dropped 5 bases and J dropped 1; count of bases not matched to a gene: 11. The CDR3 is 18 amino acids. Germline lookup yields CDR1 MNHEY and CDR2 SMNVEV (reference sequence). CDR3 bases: TGTGCCAGCAGTCCCGGACTAGCGGGCCCCTCCCGCACAGATACGCAGTATTTT. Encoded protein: CASSPGLAGPSRTDTQYF.

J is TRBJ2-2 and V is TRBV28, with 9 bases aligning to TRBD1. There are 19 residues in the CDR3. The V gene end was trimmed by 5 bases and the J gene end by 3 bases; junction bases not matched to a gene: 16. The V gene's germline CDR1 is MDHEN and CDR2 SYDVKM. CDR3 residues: CASSTPGQGVRHYTGELFF. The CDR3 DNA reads TGTGCCAGCAGTACTCCGGGACAGGGAGTAAGGCATTACACCGGGGAGCTGTTTTTT.

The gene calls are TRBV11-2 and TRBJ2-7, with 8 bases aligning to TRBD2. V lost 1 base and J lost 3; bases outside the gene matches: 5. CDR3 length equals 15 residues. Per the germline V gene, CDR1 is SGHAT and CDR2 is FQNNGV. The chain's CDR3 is CASSLGPGGRYEQYF. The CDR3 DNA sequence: TGTGCCAGCAGCTTAGGGCCGGGAGGGCGCTACGAGCAGTACTTC.